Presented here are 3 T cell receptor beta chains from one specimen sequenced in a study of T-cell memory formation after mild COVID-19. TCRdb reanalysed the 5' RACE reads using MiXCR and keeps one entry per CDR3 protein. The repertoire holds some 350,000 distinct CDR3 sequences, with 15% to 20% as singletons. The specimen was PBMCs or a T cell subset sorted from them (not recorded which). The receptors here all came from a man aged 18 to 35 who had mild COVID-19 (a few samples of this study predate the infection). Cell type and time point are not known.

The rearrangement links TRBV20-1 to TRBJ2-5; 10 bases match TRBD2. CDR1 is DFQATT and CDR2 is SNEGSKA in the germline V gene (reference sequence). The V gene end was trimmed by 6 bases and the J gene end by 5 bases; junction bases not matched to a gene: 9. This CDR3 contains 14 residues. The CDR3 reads CSATPLAGVETQYF. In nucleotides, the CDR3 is TGCAGTGCCACCCCCCTAGCGGGGGTGGAGACCCAGTACTTC.

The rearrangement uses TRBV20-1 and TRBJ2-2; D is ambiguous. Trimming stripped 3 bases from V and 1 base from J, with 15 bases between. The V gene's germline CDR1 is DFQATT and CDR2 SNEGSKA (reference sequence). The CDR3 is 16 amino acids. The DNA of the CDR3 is TGCAGTGCTAGGCAGGCCGGTATGATGAACACCGGGGAGCTGTTTTTT. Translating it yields CSARQAGMMNTGELFF.

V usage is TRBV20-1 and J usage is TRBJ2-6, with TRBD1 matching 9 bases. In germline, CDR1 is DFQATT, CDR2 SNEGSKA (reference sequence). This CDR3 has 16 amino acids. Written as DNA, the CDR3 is TGCAGGGAGCGACAGGGGGAAGGCTCTGGGGCCAACGTCCTGACTTTC. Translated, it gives CRERQGEGSGANVLTF.